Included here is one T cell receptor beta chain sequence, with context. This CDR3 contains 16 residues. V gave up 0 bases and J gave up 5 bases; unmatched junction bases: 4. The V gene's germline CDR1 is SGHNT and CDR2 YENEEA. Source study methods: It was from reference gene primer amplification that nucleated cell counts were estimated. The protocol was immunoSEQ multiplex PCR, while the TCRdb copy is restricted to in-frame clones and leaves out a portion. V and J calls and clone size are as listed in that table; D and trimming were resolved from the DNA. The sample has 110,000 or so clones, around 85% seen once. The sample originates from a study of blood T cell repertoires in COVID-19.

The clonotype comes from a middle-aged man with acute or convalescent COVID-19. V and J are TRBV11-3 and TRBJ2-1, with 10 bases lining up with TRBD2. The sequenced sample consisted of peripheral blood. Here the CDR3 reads CASSLDGSGGDNEQFF. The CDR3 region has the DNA TGTGCCAGCAGCTTAGATGGGAGCGGGGGGGACAATGAGCAGTTCTTC. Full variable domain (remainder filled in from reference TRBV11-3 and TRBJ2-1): EAGVVQSPRYKIIEKKQPVAFWCNPISGHNTLYWYLQNLGQGPELLIRYENEEAVDDSQLPKDRFSAERLKGVDSTLKIQPAELGDSAVYLCASSLDGSGGDNEQFFGPGTRLTVL.